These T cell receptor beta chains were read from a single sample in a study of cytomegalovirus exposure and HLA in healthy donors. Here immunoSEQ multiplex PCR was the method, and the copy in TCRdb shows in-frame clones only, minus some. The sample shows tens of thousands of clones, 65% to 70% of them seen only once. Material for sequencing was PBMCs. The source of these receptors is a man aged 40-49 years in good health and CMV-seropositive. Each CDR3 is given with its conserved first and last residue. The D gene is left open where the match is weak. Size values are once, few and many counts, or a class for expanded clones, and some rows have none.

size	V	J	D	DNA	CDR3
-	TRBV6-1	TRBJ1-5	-	TGTGCCAGCAGTGAAGCGTTGTTTCAGGGCAGTCAGCCCCAGCATTTT	CASSEALFQGSQPQHF
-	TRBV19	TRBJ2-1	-	TGTGCCAGTAGTATAGATCTGACAGGCACCCAGTTCTTC	CASSIDLTGTQFF
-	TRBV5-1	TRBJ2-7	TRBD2	TGCGCCAGCAGCGCGGACGGGAGGGGCTTCAACGAGCAGTACTTC	CASSADGRGFNEQYF
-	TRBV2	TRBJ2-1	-	TGTGCCAGCAGTGAAATCCATGGGACGGCGGGGCGTCGGGAGCAGTTCTTC	CASSEIHGTAGRREQFF
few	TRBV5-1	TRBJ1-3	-	TGCGCCAGCAGCTTGGGATGGGGGGACTCTGGAAACACCATATATTTT	CASSLGWGDSGNTIYF
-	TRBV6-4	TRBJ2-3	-	TGTGCCAGCAGTGACTCAGGACTTACGCAGTATTTT	CASSDSGLTQYF
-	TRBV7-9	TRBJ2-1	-	TGTGCCAGCAGTCCGGAACCGGGACAAAAAAACGAGGATGAGCAGTTCTTC	CASSPEPGQKNEDEQFF
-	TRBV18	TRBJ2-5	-	TGTGCCAGCTCACCCCGGGGGGAGACCCAGTACTTC	CASSPRGETQYF
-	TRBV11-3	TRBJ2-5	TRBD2	TGTGCCAGCAGCAACCCGACCCTCGGGGGAGGGCAAGAGACCCAGTACTTC	CASSNPTLGGGQETQYF
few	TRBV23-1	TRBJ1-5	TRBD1	TGCGCCAGCAGTCAACTGGGGACAGTAGTACGATGGGACAATCAGCCCCAGCATTTT	CASSQLGTVVRWDNQPQHF
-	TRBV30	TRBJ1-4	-	TGTGCCTTCCTTGGGACATCTGAAAAACTGTTTTTT	CAFLGTSEKLFF
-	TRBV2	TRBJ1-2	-	TGTGCCAGCAGTGAACTGAGGGGGTTCGATGGCTACACCTTC	CASSELRGFDGYTF
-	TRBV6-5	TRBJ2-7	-	TGTACCAGCAGGGCTCGGGGGGAGCAGTACTTC	CTSRARGEQYF
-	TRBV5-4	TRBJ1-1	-	TGTGCCAGCACCCGTGAGGGCCACACTGAAGCTTTCTTT	CASTREGHTEAFF
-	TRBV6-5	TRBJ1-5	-	TGTGCCAGCAGTTACTCGGGGGCTGAGCAGCCCCAGCATTTT	CASSYSGAEQPQHF
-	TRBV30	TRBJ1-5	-	TGTGCCTGGGCCCAGGGGAAAGATCAGCCCCAGCATTTT	CAWAQGKDQPQHF
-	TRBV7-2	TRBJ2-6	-	TGTGCCAGCAGCTTAGAGGGGCGGCGCCTCTCTGGGGCCAACGTCCTGACTTTC	CASSLEGRRLSGANVLTF
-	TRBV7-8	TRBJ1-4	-	TGTGCCAGCAGCCCTCCCCAGGGTCTAGTCGAAAAACTGTTTTTT	CASSPPQGLVEKLFF
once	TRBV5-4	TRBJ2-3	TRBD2	TGTGCCAGCAGCGCGGGAGCGGGAGATACGCAGTATTTT	CASSAGAGDTQYF
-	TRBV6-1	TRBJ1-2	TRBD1	TGTGCCAGCAGGTTCGGGACAGATTATGGCTACACCTTC	CASRFGTDYGYTF
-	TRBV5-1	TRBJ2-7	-	TGCGCCAGCAGCTTGGAGGTCGCGGCCTACGAGCAGTACTTC	CASSLEVAAYEQYF
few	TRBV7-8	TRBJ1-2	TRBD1	TGTGCCAGCAGCTTAGCGGGGACAGGACATAACTATGGCTACACCTTC	CASSLAGTGHNYGYTF
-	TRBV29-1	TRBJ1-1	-	TGCAGCGCTTGGGAGGGGCTGAACACTGAAGCTTTCTTT	CSAWEGLNTEAFF
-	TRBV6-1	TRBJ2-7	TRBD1	TGTGCCAGCAGCGTTGACAGGGGGAATTACGAGCAGTACTTC	CASSVDRGNYEQYF
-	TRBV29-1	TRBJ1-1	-	TGCAGCGTGAGTTCCTTTTGGAACACTGAAGCTTTCTTT	CSVSSFWNTEAFF
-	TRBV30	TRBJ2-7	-	TGTGCCTGCCTGGGGGGGCACTCCTACGAGCAGTACTTC	CACLGGHSYEQYF
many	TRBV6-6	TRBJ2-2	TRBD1	TGTGCCAGCAGTACCCCGACAGGGACCGGGGAGCTGTTTTTT	CASSTPTGTGELFF
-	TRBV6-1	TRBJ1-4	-	TGTGCCAGCAGTGGAAGTCGAAGCACAACTAATGAAAAACTGTTTTTT	CASSGSRSTTNEKLFF
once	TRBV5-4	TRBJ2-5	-	TGTGCCAGCAGCTTGAGAGGGAACCAAGAGACCCAGTACTTC	CASSLRGNQETQYF
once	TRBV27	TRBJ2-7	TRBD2	TGTGCCAGCAGTTTATTGGGGGGGGCCTACGAGCAGTACTTC	CASSLLGGAYEQYF
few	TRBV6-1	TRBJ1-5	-	TGTGCCAGCAGTGAATATTCCGGGGGGGCTTCTATTCAGCCCCAGCATTTT	CASSEYSGGASIQPQHF
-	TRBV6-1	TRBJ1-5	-	TGTGCCAGCAGTGATTACAGGGCCCAGCATTTT	CASSDYRAQHF
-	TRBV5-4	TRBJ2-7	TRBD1	TGTGCCAGCAGCTTACAGGGGGCTTATGCCTACGAGCAGTACTTC	CASSLQGAYAYEQYF
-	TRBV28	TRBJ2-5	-	TGTGCCAGCAATACAGGAAAGGGGTACCAAGAGACCCAGTACTTC	CASNTGKGYQETQYF
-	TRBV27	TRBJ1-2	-	TGTGCCAGCAACCCGGGGGGGGAAGGCTATGGCTACACCTTC	CASNPGGEGYGYTF
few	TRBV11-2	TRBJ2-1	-	TGTGCCAGCAGCTTATCGGCAGGGAATTACAATGAGCAGTTCTTC	CASSLSAGNYNEQFF
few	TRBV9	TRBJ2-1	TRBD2	TGTGCCAGCAGCCTCCAATGGGGGGGTTCCTACAATGAGCAGTTCTTC	CASSLQWGGSYNEQFF
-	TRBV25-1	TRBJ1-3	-	TGTGCCAGCAGTGTCAGACAGGGAAACACCATATATTTT	CASSVRQGNTIYF
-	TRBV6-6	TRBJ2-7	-	TGTGCCAGCAGTCGTGGACAGCGAAGGTCCTACGAGCAGTACTTC	CASSRGQRRSYEQYF
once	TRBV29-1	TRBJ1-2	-	TGCAGCGTTGAAAAGGCAGGGAAGGGAAGGTATGGCTACACCTTC	CSVEKAGKGRYGYTF
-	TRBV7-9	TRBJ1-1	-	TGTGCCAGCAGCTTCGGAGGGGCCACTGAAGCTTTCTTT	CASSFGGATEAFF
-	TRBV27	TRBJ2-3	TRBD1	TGTGCCAGCAAAGACAGGGGGCGCGGCACAGATACGCAGTATTTT	CASKDRGRGTDTQYF
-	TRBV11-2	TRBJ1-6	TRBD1	TGTGCCAGCAGCCGACAGGGACTTGGTTCACCCCTCCACTTT	CASSRQGLGSPLHF
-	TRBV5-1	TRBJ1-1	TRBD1	TGCGCCAGCAGCCCCCGCATGGACAGGGAGACTGAAGCTTTCTTT	CASSPRMDRETEAFF
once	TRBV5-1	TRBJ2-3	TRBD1	TGCGCCAGCAGCTTGGGAGACAGGGGGCTAACAGATACGCAGTATTTT	CASSLGDRGLTDTQYF
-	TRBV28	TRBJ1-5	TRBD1	TGTGCCAGCAGTTCCTGGATAGGACAGGGCGGGGGCAATCAGCCCCAGCATTTT	CASSSWIGQGGGNQPQHF
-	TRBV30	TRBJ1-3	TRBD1	TGTGCCTGGAGTTTAGGACAGGGAAGCTCTGGAAACACCATATATTTT	CAWSLGQGSSGNTIYF
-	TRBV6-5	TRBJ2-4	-	TGTGCCAGCAGTTACCAGGACATTCAGTACTTC	CASSYQDIQYF
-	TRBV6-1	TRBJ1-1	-	TGTGCCAGCAGCCTCAGGGGCACGGACACTGAAGCTTTCTTT	CASSLRGTDTEAFF
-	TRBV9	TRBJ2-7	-	TGTGCCAGCAGCGTAGGACAGGTGGGGGCCTACGAGCAGTACTTC	CASSVGQVGAYEQYF
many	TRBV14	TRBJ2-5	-	TGTGCCAGCAGCCAAGTCTATCGGGAGACCCAGTACTTC	CASSQVYRETQYF
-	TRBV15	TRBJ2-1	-	TGTGCCACCAGCGACAGGACACATGAGCAGTTCTTC	CATSDRTHEQFF
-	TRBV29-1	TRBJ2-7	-	TGCAGCGCCTCGGGGGTGGGAGCGGAGAGCTACGAGCAGTACTTC	CSASGVGAESYEQYF
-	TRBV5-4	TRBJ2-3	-	TGTGCCACACGCAGAAGAAGCACAGATACGCAGTATTTT	CATRRRSTDTQYF